This TCR beta chain was sequenced in a study of blood T cell repertoires in COVID-19. About the research overall: Samples of COVID-19 (acute and convalescent) were obtained from the United States, Italy and Spain. PBMCs, B-cell-depleted T cells, or T cells were the source of the cDNA or gDNA that made up the material.

A Seattle source enrolled patients during active infection and followed them longitudinally. Authors' data handling: Amplification of reference gene primers provided the estimated nucleated cell counts. Libraries were prepared by immunoSEQ multiplex PCR; TCRdb keeps only in-frame clonotypes and omits some of them. That table is the source of V, J and clone size, and D and trimming were worked out from the DNA. This table holds about 320,000 clones, 89% found once. CDR1 WSHSY and CDR2 SAAADI come from the germline V gene. The CDR3 loop spans 13 amino acids. Trimming took 7 bases from V and 4 from J; bases not matched to a gene: 2.

The sequenced material came from peripheral blood. The rearrangement joins TRBV10-2 to TRBJ1-1; 11 nucleotides align to TRBD1. This TCR derives from a woman aged 25 to 39 with COVID-19, enrolled during active disease. The CDR3 region is CASTGTGGTEAFF. CDR3 bases: TGCGCCAGCACCGGGACAGGGGGCACTGAAGCTTTCTTT.